A single sample is the source of the 27 T cell receptor beta chains below, sequenced in a study of CD8+CD57+ T cells in acquired aplastic anemia. Profiling that covered TCR beta VDJ and CDR3 relied on genomic DNA as its template. One entry per CDR3 protein, called by TCRdb with MiXCR from the reads. The sample carries 260,000 or so distinct CDR3 sequences, around 45% recorded once. In patients chosen for sequencing, flow cytometry had shown CD8+CD57+ cell expansion. The sequenced sample was sorted CD4+, CD8+, or CD8+CD57+ T cells (not recorded which) from PBMCs. These receptors were obtained from a human donor with aplastic anemia.

V and J are TRBV30 and TRBJ2-2; no reliable D call. The V gene's germline CDR1 is GTSNPN and CDR2 SVGIG (reference sequence). The CDR3 covers 12 residues. V was shortened by 4 bases and J by 2 bases, with 5 bases between the two germline ends. CDR3 residues: CAWTENTGELFF. The CDR3 DNA reads TGTGCCTGGACAGAAAACACCGGGGAGCTGTTTTTT.

The chain employs TRBV29-1 and TRBJ2-7; the match to TRBD2 covers 11 bases. This CDR3 contains 14 residues. V lost 6 bases, J lost 3 bases, and 7 bases stayed unmatched. Germline lookup yields CDR1 SQVTM and CDR2 ANQGSEA. The CDR3 DNA reads TGCAGCGTAGAGCCAGGACTAGCGGGCTACGAGCAGTACTTC. This sequence encodes CSVEPGLAGYEQYF.

This clonotype was counted many times. CDR3 in DNA: TGTGCCAGCAGCTTGGGCCAGTCCAACTATGGCTACACCTTC. Translating it yields CASSLGQSNYGYTF. The chain is built from TRBV5-5 and TRBJ1-2; no clear D. This CDR3 is built from 14 residues. The V and J ends lost 0 bases and 2 bases respectively, with 8 bases between them. CDR1 and CDR2 (germline): SGHKS, YYEKEE (reference sequence).

This clonotype appeared many times. V is TRBV19 and J is TRBJ1-5; D gene ambiguous. CDR3 size: 21 residues. V shed 5 bases and J shed 0 bases, with 29 bases lying between them. Germline V gene sequence: CDR1 LNHDA, CDR2 SQIVND (reference sequence). The CDR3 DNA reads TGTGCCAGTAGTTTACTTAGGCAGGACGACCTAATCGTTTATAGCAATCAGCCCCAGCATTTT. It yields the protein CASSLLRQDDLIVYSNQPQHF.

This clonotype was picked up many times. The chain is built from TRBV15 and TRBJ2-3, with TRBD2 matching over 10 bases. The CDR3 has 16 amino acids. CDR1 and CDR2 from the germline V gene are LNHNV and YYDKDF (reference sequence). V gave up 1 base and J gave up 2 bases; unmatched junction bases: 3. The DNA of the CDR3 is TGTGCCACCAGCAGAGGAGCGGGGGGGATCACAGATACGCAGTATTTT. Its translation is CATSRGAGGITDTQYF. The whole variable domain, remainder taken from reference TRBV15 and TRBJ2-3, is DAMVIQNPRYQVTQFGKPVTLSCSQTLNHNVMYWYQQKSSQAPKLLFHYYDKDFNNEADTPDNFQSRRPNTSFCFLDIRSPGLGDTAMYLCATSRGAGGITDTQYFGPGTRLTVL.

A few counts support this clonotype. V gene TRBV30 combines with J gene TRBJ2-2; 7 bases are shared with TRBD2. This CDR3 has 15 amino acids. V lost 2 bases and J lost 5; bases outside the gene matches: 8. Germline values: CDR1 GTSNPN, CDR2 SVGIG (reference sequence). CDR3 amino acids: CAWSMGGMDTGELFF. CDR3 in DNA: TGTGCCTGGAGTATGGGAGGGATGGATACCGGGGAGCTGTTTTTT. Drawing the rest from reference TRBV30 and TRBJ2-2, the complete variable domain is SQTIHQWPATLVQPVGSPLSLECTVEGTSNPNLYWYRQAAGRGLQLLFYSVGIGQISSEVPQNLSASRPQDRQFILSSKKLLLSDSGFYLCAWSMGGMDTGELFFGEGSRLTVL.

The chain uses TRBV7-9 and TRBJ1-4; D might be TRBD1 (6 bases). V lost 5 bases, J lost 8 bases, and 12 bases lay in between. Germline V lookup: CDR1 SEHNR, CDR2 FQNEAQ (reference sequence). The CDR3 covers 13 residues. The CDR3, as DNA: TGTGCCAGCAGCCCGCAGGGGTCCGAAAAACTGTTTTTT. Encoded protein: CASSPQGSEKLFF.

The table lists this clonotype with a count of one. V gene TRBV19 combines with J gene TRBJ1-5, with D unresolved. Deletions cut 6 bases from V and 2 bases from J, with 14 bases between. CDR1 is LNHDA, CDR2 SQIVND, per germline (reference sequence). CDR3 length: 15 residues. The CDR3 loop reads CASRTSGRGNQPQHF. The CDR3 nucleotides are TGTGCCAGTAGGACATCCGGGAGAGGCAATCAGCCCCAGCATTTT.

A few counts support this clonotype. The V gene is TRBV6-2 or TRBV6-3, the J gene TRBJ2-7; D gene ambiguous. The CDR3 consists of 13 residues. The V end lost 4 bases, the J end lost 7 bases, and 14 bases lay between the germline ends. Germline CDR1 reads MNHEY; CDR2 reads SVGEGT. The CDR3 region has the DNA TGTGCCAGCAGTTCCTTGGACGTCCAGGAGCAGTACTTC. This gives the protein CASSSLDVQEQYF.

Many counts were recorded for this clonotype. The chain links TRBV7-9 to TRBJ2-7; D remains ambiguous. The CDR3 spans 11 residues. The germline V gene has CDR1 SEHNR and CDR2 FQNEAQ (reference sequence). V lost 1 base to trimming and J lost 7 bases, with 5 bases between them. CDR3 sequence reads: CASSLVGEQYF. The CDR3 DNA reads TGTGCCAGCAGCTTAGTGGGGGAGCAGTACTTC.

V gene TRBV19 combines with J gene TRBJ2-2; TRBD1 agrees at 9 bases. Germline V lookup: CDR1 LNHDA, CDR2 SQIVND (reference sequence). The CDR3 spans 13 residues. Trimming removed 8 bases from V and 8 bases from J; junction bases left unmatched: 6. CDR3 loop: CASRRQGEGELFF. The CDR3 DNA reads TGTGCCAGTCGACGACAGGGGGAGGGGGAGCTGTTTTTT.

The chain couples TRBV12-3 or TRBV12-4 to TRBJ2-1; the match to TRBD1 covers 7 bases. The CDR3 contains 17 residues. With 6 bases clipped from V and 8 bases from J, the junction kept 19 bases outside the gene matches. In DNA, the CDR3 is TGTGCCAGCAGCTACTTAAACATACGACAGGGTCCGGATGAGCAGTTCTTC. It yields the protein CASSYLNIRQGPDEQFF.

This clonotype came up many times. The chain joins TRBV7-9 to TRBJ1-2; 7 nucleotides agree with TRBD1. The V segment lost 3 bases and the J segment 3 bases; nucleotides outside the gene matches: 10. Looked up from germline, CDR1 is SEHNR and CDR2 is FQNEAQ (reference sequence). This CDR3 has 16 residues. CDR3 loop: CASSFDPRDRDYGYTF. CDR3 sequence (DNA): TGTGCCAGCAGCTTTGATCCTAGAGACAGGGACTATGGCTACACCTTC.

V gene TRBV29-1 combines with J gene TRBJ1-2, with D uncertain. The CDR3 is made up of 12 amino acids. The germline CDR1 and CDR2 sequences are SQVTM and ANQGSEA. The V end lost 5 bases, the J end lost 7 bases, and 14 bases lay between the germline ends. The CDR3 reads CSVPVGVSGYTF. CDR3 in DNA: TGCAGCGTTCCAGTCGGGGTGAGTGGCTACACCTTC. Supplemented by reference TRBV29-1 and TRBJ1-2, the full variable domain reads SAVISQKPSRDICQRGTSLTIQCQVDSQVTMMFWYRQQPGQSLTLIATANQGSEATYESGFVIDKFPISRPNLTFSTLTVSNMSPEDSSIYLCSVPVGVSGYTFGSGTRLTVV.

The genes are TRBV10-3 and TRBJ1-6, with D possibly being TRBD1 (6 bases). V lost 4 bases and J lost 10, with 14 bases in between. The germline V gene has CDR1 ENHRY and CDR2 SYGVKD. CDR3 length: 14 amino acids. As DNA, the CDR3 is TGTGCCATCAGTGCCGCCGGGGGCGGATCACCCCTCCACTTT. It is translated as CAISAAGGGSPLHF.

The rearrangement joins TRBV11-1 to TRBJ2-5; a possible D gene is TRBD2 (5 bases). The CDR3 sequence is 14 residues long. Germline values: CDR1 SGHAT, CDR2 FQDESV (reference sequence). Trimming shortened V by 1 base and J by 3 bases, and 9 bases separated the two germline ends. For the CDR3, the DNA is TGTGCCAGCAGCTTAGGACGGGAAAAAGAGACCCAGTACTTC. Amino acids: CASSLGREKETQYF.

In its sample, this clonotype was seen many times. The V gene is TRBV27, the J gene TRBJ1-6, with D possibly matching TRBD1 (5 bases). The length of the CDR3 is 12 residues. Trimming pared 8 bases from V and 4 bases from J, leaving 6 bases between. In germline, CDR1 is MNHEY, CDR2 SMNVEV (reference sequence). The CDR3 loop reads CASQGYNSPLHF. CDR3 sequence (DNA): TGTGCCAGCCAGGGATATAATTCACCCCTCCACTTT.

To note about this clonotype: A much more abundant neighbour one base away suggests this may be a read error. The chain has TRBV20-1 and TRBJ2-3; no clear D. The J call may be in error: the DNA end matches TRBJ1-5 better. The germline V gene has CDR1 DFQATT and CDR2 SNEGSKA (reference sequence). This CDR3 contains 16 residues. The CDR3 coding sequence is TGCAGTGCTAGGGTAACTAGCGGGAGGGCCTGGGATACGCAGCATTTT. Its translation is CSARVTSGRAWDTQHF.

This clonotype was recorded only once. J is TRBJ2-1 and V is TRBV25-1, with 11 bases identical to TRBD2. The germline V gene encodes CDR1 MGHDK and CDR2 SYGVNS. The V gene end was trimmed by 1 base and the J gene end by 15 bases; junction bases not matched to a gene: 17. This CDR3 has 17 amino acids. CDR3 DNA sequence: TGTGCCAGCAGTGAATCTGTTGGAGGGCTAGCGGGAGGAGTTCGGTTCTTC. Protein product: CASSESVGGLAGGVRFF. Using reference TRBV25-1 and TRBJ2-1 for the parts outside the CDR3, the full variable domain is EADIYQTPRYLVIGTGKKITLECSQTMGHDKMYWYQQDPGMELHLIHYSYGVNSTEKGDLSSESTVSRIRTEHFPLTLESARPSHTSQYLCASSESVGGLAGGVRFFGPGTRLTVL.

The chain uses TRBV3-1 and TRBJ1-5; D might be TRBD1 (5 bases). Looked up from germline, CDR1 is LGHDT and CDR2 is YNNKEL (reference sequence). The CDR3 totals 15 residues. V lost 0 bases, J lost 4 bases, and 10 bases lay in between. CDR3 in amino acids: CASSQDRVSNQPQHF. CDR3 nucleotides: TGTGCCAGCAGCCAAGACAGGGTAAGTAATCAGCCCCAGCATTTT.

For the CDR3, the DNA is TGTGCCAGTACAGGAGGGAACTATGGCTACACCTTC. Translated: CASTGGNYGYTF. The gene calls are TRBV19 and TRBJ1-2; D is undetermined. V lost 7 bases, J lost 2 bases, and 8 bases lay in between. The V gene's germline CDR1 is LNHDA and CDR2 SQIVND (reference sequence). The CDR3 loop spans 12 amino acids.

The chain carries TRBV20-1 and TRBJ2-5; maybe TRBD2 (6 bases). The V end was cut by 6 bases, the J end by 2 bases, with 10 bases between. The germline V gene has CDR1 DFQATT and CDR2 SNEGSKA (reference sequence). The length of the CDR3 is 12 residues. CDR3 residues: CSAEEGQETQYF. For the CDR3, the DNA is TGCAGTGCCGAGGAGGGGCAAGAGACCCAGTACTTC.

This clonotype came up many times. The chain couples TRBV5-6 to TRBJ1-1; possible D gene TRBD1, 6 bases. This CDR3 is built from 17 residues. Germline V CDR1 and CDR2: SGHDT, YYEEEE. V was trimmed by 2 bases and J by 0 bases, leaving 17 bases between them. The CDR3 DNA reads TGTGCCAGCAGCTTTCAGGGGTCAAAGATCCTGAACACTGAAGCTTTCTTT. Encoded protein: CASSFQGSKILNTEAFF. Full variable domain (outside the CDR3, taken from reference TRBV5-6 and TRBJ1-1): DAGVTQSPTHLIKTRGQQVTLRCSPKSGHDTVSWYQQALGQGPQFIFQYYEEEERQRGNFPDRFSGHQFPNYSSELNVNALLLGDSALYLCASSFQGSKILNTEAFFGQGTRLTVV.

The chain links TRBV24-1 to TRBJ1-2; no reliable D call. The germline V and J ends were trimmed by 7 bases and 2 bases, with 22 bases remaining between them. Looked up from germline, CDR1 is KGHDR and CDR2 is SFDVKD. CDR3 length: 17 amino acids. CDR3 sequence reads: CATSHKGRRNTNYGYTF. As DNA, the CDR3 is TGTGCCACCAGCCACAAAGGGAGGAGGAACACCAACTATGGCTACACCTTC.

In its sample, this clonotype was seen many times. The J gene is TRBJ2-7, the V gene TRBV20-1, with TRBD2 as a possible D gene (5 bases). Trimming removed 1 base at V and 3 bases at J, with 13 bases between. Looked up from germline, CDR1 is DFQATT and CDR2 is SNEGSKA (reference sequence). The CDR3 is 14 residues long. CDR3 nucleotide sequence: TGCAGTGCTAGAGGGGCGGGCAGGAACTACGAGCAGTACTTC. Encoded protein: CSARGAGRNYEQYF.

The gene calls are TRBV28 and TRBJ2-7; tentative D call: TRBD2 (7 bases). V was clipped by 8 bases and J by 3 bases, with 17 bases between them. Per germline, CDR1 MDHEN and CDR2 SYDVKM. The CDR3 consists of 14 residues. The CDR3 DNA is TGTGCCAGCGGGGGGGGCAGGACGGACTACGAGCAGTACTTC. Translated, it gives CASGGGRTDYEQYF.

Only a few counts were recorded for this clonotype. This chain joins TRBV7-9 and TRBJ2-7; 14 nucleotides match TRBD2. Trimming took 2 bases from V and 2 from J; bases not matched to a gene: 20. The CDR3 covers 22 residues. From germline, CDR1 is SEHNR and CDR2 FQNEAQ (reference sequence). The CDR3 bases are TGTGCCAGCAGCTTACGGAAACGATCGGGGACTAGCGGGAGCCTACCACCCTACGAGCAGTACTTC. It encodes CASSLRKRSGTSGSLPPYEQYF.